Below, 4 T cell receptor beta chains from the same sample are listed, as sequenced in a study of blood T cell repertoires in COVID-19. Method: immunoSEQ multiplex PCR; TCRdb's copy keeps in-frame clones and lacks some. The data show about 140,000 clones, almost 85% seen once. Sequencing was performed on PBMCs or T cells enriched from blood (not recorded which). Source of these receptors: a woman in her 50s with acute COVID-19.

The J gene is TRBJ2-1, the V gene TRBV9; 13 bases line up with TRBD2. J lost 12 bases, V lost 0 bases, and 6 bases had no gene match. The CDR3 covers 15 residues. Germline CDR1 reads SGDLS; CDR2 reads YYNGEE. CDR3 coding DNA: TGTGCCAGCAGCGTAGGAACTAGCGGGAGGGCCGGGCAGTTCTTC. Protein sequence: CASSVGTSGRAGQFF.

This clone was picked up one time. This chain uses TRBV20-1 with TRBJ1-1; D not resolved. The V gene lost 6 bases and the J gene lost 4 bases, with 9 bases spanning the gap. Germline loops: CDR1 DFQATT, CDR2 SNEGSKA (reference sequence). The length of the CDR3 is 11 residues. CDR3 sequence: CSARSITEAFF. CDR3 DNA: TGCAGTGCCAGATCAATCACTGAAGCTTTCTTT.

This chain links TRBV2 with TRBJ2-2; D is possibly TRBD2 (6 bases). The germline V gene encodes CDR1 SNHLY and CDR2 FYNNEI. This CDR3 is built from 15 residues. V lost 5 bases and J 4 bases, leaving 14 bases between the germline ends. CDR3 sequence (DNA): TGTGCCAGCAGTCTAAGAGGAGGGAGCACCGGGGAGCTGTTTTTT. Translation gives CASSLRGGSTGELFF.

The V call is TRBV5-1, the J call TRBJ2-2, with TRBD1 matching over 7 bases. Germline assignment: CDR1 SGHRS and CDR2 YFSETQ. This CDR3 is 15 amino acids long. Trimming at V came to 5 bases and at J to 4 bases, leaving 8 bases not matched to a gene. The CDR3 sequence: CASSHRGEVTGELFF. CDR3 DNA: TGCGCCAGCAGTCACAGGGGTGAAGTCACCGGGGAGCTGTTTTTT.